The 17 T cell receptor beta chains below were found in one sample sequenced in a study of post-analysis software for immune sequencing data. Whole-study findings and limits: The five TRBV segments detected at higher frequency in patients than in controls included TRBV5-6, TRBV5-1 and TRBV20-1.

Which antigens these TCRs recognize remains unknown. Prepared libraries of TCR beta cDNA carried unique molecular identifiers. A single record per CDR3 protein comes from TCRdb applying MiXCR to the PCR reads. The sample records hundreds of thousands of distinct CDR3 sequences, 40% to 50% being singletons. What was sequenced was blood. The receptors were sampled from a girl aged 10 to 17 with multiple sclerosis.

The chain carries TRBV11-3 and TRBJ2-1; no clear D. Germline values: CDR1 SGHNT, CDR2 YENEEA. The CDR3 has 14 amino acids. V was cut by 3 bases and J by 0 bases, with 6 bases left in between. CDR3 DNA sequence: TGTGCCAGCAGCTTCACCATCTCCTACAATGAGCAGTTCTTC. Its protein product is CASSFTISYNEQFF.

CDR3 nucleotides: TGCGCCAGCAGCTTGGAACCGGGACAGGGACCCGAGCAGTACTTC. Residues: CASSLEPGQGPEQYF. The V and J genes are TRBV5-1 and TRBJ2-7, with 9 bases matching TRBD1. V shed 0 bases and J 6 bases; nucleotides not matched to a gene: 7. The CDR3 spans 15 residues. In germline, CDR1 is SGHRS, CDR2 YFSETQ. The full variable domain, rest sourced from reference TRBV5-1 and TRBJ2-7, is KAGVTQTPRYLIKTRGQQVTLSCSPISGHRSVSWYQQTPGQGLQFLFEYFSETQRNKGNFPGRFSGRQFSNSRSEMNVSTLELGDSALYLCASSLEPGQGPEQYFGPGTRLTVT.

CDR3 sequence: CASKPPRGMGNGYTF. The CDR3 DNA follows: TGTGCCAGCAAACCCCCTAGGGGCATGGGGAATGGCTACACCTTC. The chain is built from TRBV12-3 or TRBV12-4 and TRBJ1-2; D is possibly TRBD1 (5 bases). The V end lost 7 bases, the J end lost 6 bases, and 21 bases lay between the germline ends. This CDR3 has 15 residues.

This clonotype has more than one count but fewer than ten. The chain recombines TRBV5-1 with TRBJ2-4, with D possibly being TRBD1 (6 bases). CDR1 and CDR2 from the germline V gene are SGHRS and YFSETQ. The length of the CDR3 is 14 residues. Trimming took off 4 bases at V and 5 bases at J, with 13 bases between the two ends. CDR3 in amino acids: CASSQRTDQNIQYF. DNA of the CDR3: TGCGCCAGCAGCCAGAGGACAGACCAAAACATTCAGTACTTC. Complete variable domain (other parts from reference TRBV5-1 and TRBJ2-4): KAGVTQTPRYLIKTRGQQVTLSCSPISGHRSVSWYQQTPGQGLQFLFEYFSETQRNKGNFPGRFSGRQFSNSRSEMNVSTLELGDSALYLCASSQRTDQNIQYFGAGTRLSVL.

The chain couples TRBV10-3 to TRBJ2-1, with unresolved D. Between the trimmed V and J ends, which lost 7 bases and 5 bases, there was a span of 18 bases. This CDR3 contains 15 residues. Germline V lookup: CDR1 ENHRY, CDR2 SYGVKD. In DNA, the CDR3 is TGTGCCATCAACCCGGGCCAACAGTATAACAATGAGCAGTTCTTC. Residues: CAINPGQQYNNEQFF.

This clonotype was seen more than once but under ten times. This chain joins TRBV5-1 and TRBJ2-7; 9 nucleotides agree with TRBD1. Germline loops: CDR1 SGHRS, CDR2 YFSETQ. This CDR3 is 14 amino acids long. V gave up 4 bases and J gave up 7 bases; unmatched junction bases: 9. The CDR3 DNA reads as TGCGCCAGCAGCAAGGGACAGGGACGAGGGGAGCAGTACTTC. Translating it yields CASSKGQGRGEQYF.

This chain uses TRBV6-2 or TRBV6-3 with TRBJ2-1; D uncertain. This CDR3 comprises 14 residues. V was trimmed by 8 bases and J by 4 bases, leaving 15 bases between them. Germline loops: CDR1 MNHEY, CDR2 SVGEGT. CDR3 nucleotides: TGTGCCAGCTCTCGCCGCGGCCTATACAATGAGCAGTTCTTC. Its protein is CASSRRGLYNEQFF.

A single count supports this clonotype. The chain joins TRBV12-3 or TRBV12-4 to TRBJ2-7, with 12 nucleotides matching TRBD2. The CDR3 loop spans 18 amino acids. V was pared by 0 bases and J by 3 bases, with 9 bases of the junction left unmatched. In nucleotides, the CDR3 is TGTGCCAGCAGTTTAGCCCCTAGCGGGGGGGCATACGGCTACGAGCAGTACTTC. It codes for CASSLAPSGGAYGYEQYF.

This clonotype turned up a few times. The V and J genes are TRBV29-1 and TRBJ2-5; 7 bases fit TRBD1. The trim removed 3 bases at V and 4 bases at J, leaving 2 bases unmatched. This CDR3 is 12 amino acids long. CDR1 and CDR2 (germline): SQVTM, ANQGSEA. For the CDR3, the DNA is TGCAGCGTTGACAGACAGGGAGAGACCCAGTACTTC. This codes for CSVDRQGETQYF.

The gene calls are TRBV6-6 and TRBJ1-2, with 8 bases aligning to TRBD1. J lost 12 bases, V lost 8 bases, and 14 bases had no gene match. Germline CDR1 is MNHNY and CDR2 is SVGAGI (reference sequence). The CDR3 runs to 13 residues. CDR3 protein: CASRLGTGLVDTF. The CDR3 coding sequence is TGTGCCAGCCGGCTCGGGACAGGTTTGGTCGACACCTTC.

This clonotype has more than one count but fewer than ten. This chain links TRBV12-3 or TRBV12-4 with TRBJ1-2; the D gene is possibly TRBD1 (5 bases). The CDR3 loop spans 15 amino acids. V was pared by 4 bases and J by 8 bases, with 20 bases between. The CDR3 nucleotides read TGTGCCAGCAGTTCTCCCTTTTTACGGGGCCGGGGCTACACCTTC. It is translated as CASSSPFLRGRGYTF.

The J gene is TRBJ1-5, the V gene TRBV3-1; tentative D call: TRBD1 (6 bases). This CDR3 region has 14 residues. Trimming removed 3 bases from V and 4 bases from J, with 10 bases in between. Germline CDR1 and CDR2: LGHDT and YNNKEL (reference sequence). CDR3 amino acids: CASSQGTKNQPQHF. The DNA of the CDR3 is TGTGCCAGCAGCCAGGGGACAAAGAATCAGCCCCAGCATTTT. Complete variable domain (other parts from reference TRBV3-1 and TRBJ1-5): DTAVSQTPKYLVTQMGNDKSIKCEQNLGHDTMYWYKQDSKKFLKIMFSYNNKELIINETVPNRFSPKSPDKAHLNLHINSLELGDSAVYFCASSQGTKNQPQHFGDGTRLSIL.

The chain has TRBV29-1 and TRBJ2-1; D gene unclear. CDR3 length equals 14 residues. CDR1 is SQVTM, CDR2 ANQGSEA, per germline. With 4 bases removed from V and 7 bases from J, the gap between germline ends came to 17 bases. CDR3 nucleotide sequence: TGCAGCGTTGCGGGCCGGCACAAAAATAATGAGCAGTTCTTC. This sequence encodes CSVAGRHKNNEQFF.

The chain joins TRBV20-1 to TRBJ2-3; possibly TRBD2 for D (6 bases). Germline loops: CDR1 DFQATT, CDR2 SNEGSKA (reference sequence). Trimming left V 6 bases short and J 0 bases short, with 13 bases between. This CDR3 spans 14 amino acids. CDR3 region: CSAPGGPSTDTQYF. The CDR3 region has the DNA TGCAGTGCCCCCGGGGGTCCTAGCACAGATACGCAGTATTTT.

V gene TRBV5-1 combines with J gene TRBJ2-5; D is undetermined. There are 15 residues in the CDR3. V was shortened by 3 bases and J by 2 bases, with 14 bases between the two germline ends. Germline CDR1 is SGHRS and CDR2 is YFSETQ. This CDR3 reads CASSSLGLPQETQYF. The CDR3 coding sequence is TGCGCCAGCAGCTCTCTAGGCCTACCTCAAGAGACCCAGTACTTC.

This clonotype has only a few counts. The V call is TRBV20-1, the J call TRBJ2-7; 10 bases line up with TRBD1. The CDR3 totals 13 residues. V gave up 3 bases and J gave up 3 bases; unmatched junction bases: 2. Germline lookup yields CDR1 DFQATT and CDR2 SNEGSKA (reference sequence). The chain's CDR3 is CSARRDRGYEQYF. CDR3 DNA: TGCAGTGCTAGGCGGGACAGGGGCTACGAGCAGTACTTC.

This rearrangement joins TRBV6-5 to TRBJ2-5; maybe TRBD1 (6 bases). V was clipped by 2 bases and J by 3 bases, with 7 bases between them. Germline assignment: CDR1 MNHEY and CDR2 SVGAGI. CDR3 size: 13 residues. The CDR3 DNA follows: TGTGCCAGCAGTTACGGGACAAAAGAGACCCAGTACTTC. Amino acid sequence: CASSYGTKETQYF.